These 5 T cell receptor beta chains share one sample of origin, sequenced in a study of beta chain features in type 1 diabetes. Sequencing targeted expressed TCRB transcripts, as all isolated RNA had been reverse transcribed. The protocol was immunoSEQ multiplex PCR, while the TCRdb copy is restricted to in-frame clones and leaves out a portion. Altogether about 450,000 clones are present, 10% to 12% being singletons, with the ten largest covering approximately 0.05%. Sample: naive CD4+ T cells from blood. The receptors derive from a woman aged 18-30 years in good health.

This clone was detected a few times. This rearrangement joins TRBV30 to TRBJ1-5; D is unclear. V lost 1 base, J lost 4 bases, and 8 bases lay in between. CDR1 is GTSNPN, CDR2 SVGIG, per germline (reference sequence). The CDR3 extends over 13 amino acids. This chain's CDR3 is CAWSGQPNQPQHF. Here the CDR3 DNA reads TGTGCCTGGAGTGGGCAGCCAAATCAGCCCCAGCATTTT.

The rearrangement joins TRBV10-3 to TRBJ2-1; the match to TRBD2 covers 13 bases. V lost 3 bases to trimming and J lost 9 bases; unmatched junction nucleotides: 5. The CDR3 consists of 15 residues. Germline V gene sequence: CDR1 ENHRY, CDR2 SYGVKD. CDR3 DNA: TGTGCCATCAGTGACCCCGGGACTAGCGGGGCTGAGCAGTTCTTC. This codes for CAISDPGTSGAEQFF.

This clone was seen a handful of times. This chain joins TRBV7-9 and TRBJ2-6, with D perhaps matching TRBD1 (6 bases). Trimming shortened V by 0 bases and J by 0 bases, and 12 bases separated the two germline ends. The CDR3 covers 18 residues. CDR1 and CDR2 from the germline V gene are SEHNR and FQNEAQ (reference sequence). The CDR3 loop is CASSLAGGTSSGANVLTF. DNA for the CDR3: TGTGCCAGCAGCTTAGCTGGGGGCACAAGCTCTGGGGCCAACGTCCTGACTTTC.

This clone appeared a few times. This sample also contains other DNA sequences that code for the same CDR3. This chain connects TRBV18 to TRBJ2-5, with a tentative D call TRBD2 (5 bases). The ends were cut back, 2 bases at V and 4 bases at J, with 8 bases in the middle. Germline values: CDR1 KGHSH, CDR2 LQKENI. This CDR3 contains 13 residues. The CDR3 DNA reads as TGTGCCAGCTCACCAAGCCTAGCAGAGACCCAGTACTTC. It is translated as CASSPSLAETQYF.

This clone turned up a few times. The same CDR3 is also encoded by other DNA sequences in this sample. The V and J genes are TRBV7-2 and TRBJ1-5; 8 bases are a match to TRBD1. The CDR3 is 14 amino acids. Germline CDR1 reads SGHTA; CDR2 reads FQGNSA. J was trimmed by 7 bases and V by 1 base; bases with no gene match: 3. CDR3 DNA: TGTGCCAGCAGCTTAGGACAGGGGAACCAGCCCCAGCATTTT. Residues: CASSLGQGNQPQHF.